This entry lists 9 T cell receptor beta chains sequenced from one sample in a study of technical replicates of blood from a few donors. The repertoire was sequenced with immunoSEQ multiplex PCR; TCRdb's copy has only in-frame clones and lacks some. The data contain about 67,000 clones, 95% to 98% of them seen just once; the ten biggest clones take up 0.16%. Sequenced material: T cells isolated from PBMCs. The receptors here all came from a human donor in good health.

V and J are TRBV7-3 and TRBJ1-1; 7 bases are a match to TRBD1. The CDR3 totals 13 residues. CDR1 and CDR2 from the germline V gene are SGHTA and FQGTGA. V shed 5 bases and J 2 bases; nucleotides not matched to a gene: 2. CDR3 bases: TGTGCCAGCAGCAGGACAGGAAACACTGAAGCTTTCTTT. The encoded protein is CASSRTGNTEAFF.

V usage is TRBV2 and J usage is TRBJ2-5; a weak D match, TRBD1 (6 bases). Trimming took 8 bases from V and 5 from J, leaving 24 bases between them. There are 16 residues in the CDR3. Germline CDR1 and CDR2: SNHLY and FYNNEI. CDR3 sequence: CASHQFRDTPRETQYF. The CDR3 DNA sequence: TGTGCCAGCCACCAGTTCCGGGACACACCAAGGGAGACCCAGTACTTC.

This clone was observed a single time. The genes are TRBV29-1 and TRBJ2-1; D unresolved. CDR1 and CDR2 (germline): SQVTM, ANQGSEA. Trimming shortened V by 5 bases and J by 1 base, and 9 bases separated the two germline ends. This CDR3 is built from 13 residues. The CDR3 region has the DNA TGCAGCGTTAGTGAGGATTCCTACAATGAGCAGTTCTTC. As protein: CSVSEDSYNEQFF.

The chain has TRBV2 and TRBJ2-7; 7 nucleotides match TRBD1. CDR3 size: 15 residues. CDR1 is SNHLY, CDR2 FYNNEI, per germline. The junction had 7 bases not matched to a gene; V was cut back by 1 base and J by 4 bases. CDR3 nucleotides: TGTGCCAGCAGTGAAGGAGGCGACAGGGTTTACGAGCAGTACTTC. Translated: CASSEGGDRVYEQYF.

The J gene is TRBJ1-1, the V gene TRBV25-1; D remains ambiguous. V lost 5 bases, J lost 1 base, and 5 bases lay in between. Germline V lookup: CDR1 MGHDK, CDR2 SYGVNS. This CDR3 spans 12 amino acids. The CDR3 DNA is TGTGCCAGCAGTCCAGGGAACACTGAAGCTTTCTTT. This encodes CASSPGNTEAFF.

The chain combines TRBV27 with TRBJ1-1; D possibly corresponds to TRBD1 (6 bases). V gave up 3 bases and J gave up 4 bases, with 15 bases separating them. Germline V gene data show CDR1 as MNHEY and CDR2 as SMNVEV (reference sequence). This CDR3 is built from 15 residues. The chain's CDR3 is CASSFWGPASTEAFF. CDR3 DNA sequence: TGTGCCAGCAGTTTTTGGGGGCCCGCCAGCACTGAAGCTTTCTTT.

The V call is TRBV9, the J call TRBJ2-3; D not certain. V was shortened by 2 bases and J by 2 bases, with 9 bases between the two germline ends. Germline V lookup: CDR1 SGDLS, CDR2 YYNGEE. This CDR3 is 14 amino acids long. CDR3 nucleotides: TGTGCCAGCAGCGTGACTGCTCTCACAGATACGCAGTATTTT. It codes for CASSVTALTDTQYF. Supplemented by reference TRBV9 and TRBJ2-3, the full variable domain reads DSGVTQTPKHLITATGQRVTLRCSPRSGDLSVYWYQQSLDQGLQFLIQYYNGEERAKGNILERFSAQQFPDLHSELNLSSLELGDSALYFCASSVTALTDTQYFGPGTRLTVL.

This clone was seen once. The CDR3 loop reads CACGTGVSGELFF. The CDR3 coding sequence is TGTGCCTGCGGGACAGGGGTCAGCGGGGAGCTGTTTTTT. The chain is built from TRBV30 and TRBJ2-2; 10 bases line up with TRBD1. Per germline, CDR1 GTSNPN and CDR2 SVGIG (reference sequence). The CDR3 loop spans 13 amino acids. Unmatched junction bases numbered 5, after V lost 6 bases and J lost 7 bases.

The chain links TRBV2 to TRBJ2-5, with 13 bases identical to TRBD2. Trimming cost V 7 bases and J 1 base; bases outside gene matches: 6. CDR1 SNHLY and CDR2 FYNNEI come from the germline V gene. This CDR3 is 16 amino acids long. As DNA, the CDR3 is TGTGCCAGCATCGGACTAGCGGGAGAAGGCCAAGAGACCCAGTACTTC. Its protein product is CASIGLAGEGQETQYF.